Presented here are 29 T cell receptor beta chains from one specimen sequenced in a study of blood T cell repertoires in COVID-19. This table comes from immunoSEQ multiplex PCR, and its TCRdb copy is limited to in-frame clones, with some not included. The sample lists 200,000 to 250,000 clones, 70% to 90% seen once, with just under 1% in the top ten. Sequenced material: peripheral blood. The source is a man aged 40-49 years with acute or convalescent COVID-19.

V usage is TRBV3-1 (or the pseudogene TRBV3-2) and J usage is TRBJ1-3; 7 positions match TRBD1. J lost 7 bases, V lost 0 bases, and 6 bases had no gene match. The CDR3 is 15 amino acids. The germline V gene encodes CDR1 LGHDT and CDR2 YNNKEL (reference sequence). Written as DNA, the CDR3 is TGTGCCAGCAGCCAAGATGCCAGGGGGTTCAACACCATATATTTT. This gives the protein CASSQDARGFNTIYF.

The chain is built from TRBV5-1 and TRBJ2-2, with 7 bases fitting TRBD1. CDR3 length equals 16 residues. J was trimmed by 4 bases and V by 0 bases; bases with no gene match: 6. Germline V gene lookup returns CDR1 SGHRS and CDR2 YFSETQ. The CDR3 here is CASSLARGGITGELFF. The CDR3 DNA reads TGCGCCAGCAGCTTGGCCAGAGGGGGCATCACCGGGGAGCTGTTTTTT.

The rearrangement uses TRBV7-9 and TRBJ1-1, with TRBD1 identical over 9 bases. CDR3 length equals 13 residues. Germline CDR1 and CDR2: SEHNR and FQNEAQ (reference sequence). The J segment lost 5 bases and the V segment lost 5 bases, leaving 3 bases of the junction unmatched. CDR3 loop: CASSQGTGTEAFF. The CDR3 nucleotides read TGTGCCAGCAGCCAGGGGACAGGGACTGAAGCTTTCTTT.

The CDR3 DNA reads as TGTGCCAGCAGTTCAACTAGTATGGAGACCCAGTACTTC. Its translation: CASSSTSMETQYF. The V call is TRBV28, the J call TRBJ2-5; tentatively, D is TRBD2 (5 bases). Germline CDR1 MDHEN, CDR2 SYDVKM. The CDR3 spans 13 residues. Trimming cost V 4 bases and J 5 bases, with 11 bases left between them.

The chain's CDR3 is CASSFLAGGQADTQYF. CDR3 DNA: TGTGCCAGCAGCTTCCTAGCGGGGGGGCAAGCAGATACGCAGTATTTT. This sequence joins TRBV7-8 and TRBJ2-3, with 12 nucleotides matching TRBD2. The ends lost 3 bases at V and 4 bases at J; junction bases unmatched: 5. The CDR3 has 16 residues. The germline gives CDR1 SGHVS, CDR2 FQNEAQ.

V usage is TRBV3-1 (or the pseudogene TRBV3-2) and J usage is TRBJ1-2; weak D call: TRBD1 (5 bases). In germline, CDR1 is LGHDT, CDR2 YNNKEL (reference sequence). The V end was cut by 4 bases, the J end by 5 bases, with 11 bases between. CDR3 length: 13 amino acids. This chain's CDR3 is CASSPSTAYGYTF. The CDR3 DNA reads as TGTGCCAGCAGCCCCTCGACAGCTTATGGCTACACCTTC.

This clone was observed a handful of times. The chain carries TRBV11-2 and TRBJ1-1; D ambiguous. V was cut by 3 bases and J by 5 bases, with 19 bases left in between. The CDR3 contains 16 residues. Germline-derived CDR1 and CDR2 are SGHAT and FQNNGV. The CDR3 protein is CASSLGSSLGETEAFF. The CDR3 DNA is TGTGCCAGCAGCTTGGGGTCATCCCTGGGAGAAACTGAAGCTTTCTTT.

This clone was seen only a few times. This rearrangement joins TRBV10-3 to TRBJ1-4; 9 bases agree with TRBD1. Germline V gene sequence: CDR1 ENHRY, CDR2 SYGVKD. Unmatched junction bases numbered 9, after V lost 10 bases and J lost 0 bases. This CDR3 has 16 amino acids. This CDR3 reads CASRPGQGPTNEKLFF. CDR3 nucleotides: TGTGCCAGCAGACCGGGACAGGGTCCAACTAATGAAAAACTGTTTTTT.

This chain uses TRBV5-8 with TRBJ2-7; D might be TRBD2 (5 bases). CDR1 and CDR2 (germline): SGHTS, YDEGEE. Trimming shortened V by 1 base and J by 6 bases, and 8 bases separated the two germline ends. CDR3 length: 12 amino acids. Here the CDR3 reads CASSLMEAEQYF. DNA for the CDR3: TGTGCCAGCAGCTTGATGGAGGCCGAGCAGTACTTC.

The chain is built from TRBV28 and TRBJ2-5; 10 nucleotides match TRBD1. CDR1 is MDHEN, CDR2 SYDVKM, per germline. The CDR3 is 16 amino acids. V was pared by 6 bases and J by 2 bases, with 9 bases of the junction left unmatched. In DNA, the CDR3 is TGTGCCAGCAGCCCGGTTGGGACAGGGGTACAAGAGACCCAGTACTTC. Amino acids: CASSPVGTGVQETQYF.

The rearrangement uses TRBV12-3 or TRBV12-4 and TRBJ1-2; no definite D call. The V gene lost 7 bases and the J gene lost 1 base, with 10 bases spanning the gap. The CDR3 is 13 residues long. Here the CDR3 DNA reads TGTGCCAGCACCGGCGGGGTTAACTATGGCTACACCTTC. Translating it yields CASTGGVNYGYTF.

This sequence joins TRBV4-2 and TRBJ1-5; perhaps TRBD1 as D (6 bases). CDR1 and CDR2 (germline): LGHNA, YNFKEQ. Trimming pared 2 bases from V and 7 bases from J, leaving 15 bases between. CDR3 length: 15 residues. CDR3 in amino acids: CASSQIGHQGQPQHF. CDR3 in DNA: TGTGCCAGCAGCCAAATCGGTCACCAGGGGCAGCCCCAGCATTTT.

The chain has TRBV2 and TRBJ1-3; 7 bases map to TRBD1. In germline, CDR1 is SNHLY, CDR2 FYNNEI. V shed 7 bases and J 8 bases; nucleotides not matched to a gene: 14. The CDR3 length is 15 residues. The CDR3 coding sequence is TGTGCCAGCAAGGGGGCGGACCTTAGAAGTGACACCATATATTTT. It yields the protein CASKGADLRSDTIYF.

This chain uses TRBV2 with TRBJ2-4, with D possibly being TRBD2 (7 bases). Trimming removed 2 bases at V and 6 bases at J, with 14 bases between. The CDR3 contains 15 residues. Germline V gene sequence: CDR1 SNHLY, CDR2 FYNNEI. The CDR3 region is CASSEYGGAGNIQYF. The CDR3 DNA is TGTGCCAGCAGTGAATATGGGGGGGCCGGAAACATTCAGTACTTC.

The CDR3 DNA is TGTGCCAGCAGCGTAGCTCTCTGGAGCTCCTACAATGAGCAGTTCTTC. Translated, it gives CASSVALWSSYNEQFF. The chain uses TRBV9 and TRBJ2-1, with D unclear. The CDR3 extends over 16 amino acids. Germline CDR1 is SGDLS and CDR2 is YYNGEE. V was pared by 0 bases and J by 0 bases, with 10 bases between.

The chain carries TRBV10-1 and TRBJ2-7; 7 nucleotides line up with TRBD1. CDR3 size: 17 residues. V dropped 4 bases and J dropped 0; count of bases not matched to a gene: 12. Looked up from germline, CDR1 is WNHNN and CDR2 is SYGVQD (reference sequence). The CDR3 DNA sequence: TGCGCCAGCAGTGCGGGGCCCGGACAGGAATCCTCCTACGAGCAGTACTTC. Translation: CASSAGPGQESSYEQYF.

The chain uses TRBV7-8 and TRBJ2-1, with TRBD2 matching over 8 bases. CDR3 length: 16 amino acids. Germline values: CDR1 SGHVS, CDR2 FQNEAQ. Trimming at V came to 2 bases and at J to 9 bases, leaving 12 bases not matched to a gene. The DNA for the CDR3 is TGTGCCAGCAGCTTACCTCTTCGGGGGGGGGCAGGTGAGCAGTTCTTC. Translation gives CASSLPLRGGAGEQFF.

The rearrangement joins TRBV19 to TRBJ1-5, with a possible D match to TRBD1 (6 bases). Trimming cost V 6 bases and J 5 bases, with 14 bases left between them. The CDR3 loop spans 14 amino acids. Germline V lookup: CDR1 LNHDA, CDR2 SQIVND (reference sequence). CDR3 DNA: TGTGCCAGTAGGACTCGTAGGACAGATCAGCCCCAGCATTTT. Translated, it gives CASRTRRTDQPQHF.

The chain uses TRBV6-6 and TRBJ1-6; D is ambiguous. Germline assignment: CDR1 MNHNY and CDR2 SVGAGI (reference sequence). V was shortened by 5 bases and J by 10 bases, with 12 bases between the two germline ends. The CDR3 totals 13 residues. CDR3 nucleotide sequence: TGTGCCAGCAGTCTTACAGTATACTCACCCCTCCACTTT. Its protein product is CASSLTVYSPLHF.

The rearrangement uses TRBV3-1 (or the pseudogene TRBV3-2) and TRBJ2-4, with D perhaps TRBD2 (6 bases). V shed 2 bases and J shed 0 bases, with 20 bases lying between them. The CDR3 length is 19 residues. CDR1 and CDR2 from the germline V gene are LGHDT and YNNKEL (reference sequence). The CDR3 spells CASSQQGLTGRLAKNIQYF. CDR3 sequence (DNA): TGTGCCAGCAGCCAACAAGGATTAACCGGGAGACTAGCCAAAAACATTCAGTACTTC.

The chain employs TRBV7-9 and TRBJ1-2, with a possible D match to TRBD1 (5 bases). V was shortened by 1 base and J by 4 bases, with 7 bases between the two germline ends. Germline loops: CDR1 SEHNR, CDR2 FQNEAQ (reference sequence). This CDR3 region has 13 residues. CDR3 region: CASSLGDFYGYTF. The CDR3 DNA sequence: TGTGCCAGCAGCTTAGGGGACTTCTATGGCTACACCTTC.

The CDR3 protein is CASYIKNTEAFF. The DNA for the CDR3 is TGTGCCAGCTACATCAAGAACACTGAAGCTTTCTTT. The rearrangement joins TRBV2 to TRBJ1-1; D gene uncertain. Germline-derived CDR1 and CDR2 are SNHLY and FYNNEI. V was clipped by 8 bases and J by 1 base, with 8 bases between them. The CDR3 sequence is 12 residues long.

This sequence joins TRBV5-4 and TRBJ2-5, with D tentatively TRBD2 (5 bases). This CDR3 has 15 residues. V lost 6 bases, J lost 3 bases, and 18 bases lay in between. Germline values: CDR1 SGHNT, CDR2 YYREEE (reference sequence). The CDR3 region is CASTPDGEREETQYF. CDR3 DNA sequence: TGTGCCAGCACCCCGGATGGGGAGAGGGAAGAGACCCAGTACTTC.

The chain carries TRBV13 and TRBJ2-3, with TRBD1 as a possible D gene (5 bases). This CDR3 has 15 residues. V shed 2 bases and J shed 6 bases, with 15 bases lying between them. The germline CDR1 and CDR2 sequences are PRHDT and FYEKMQ (reference sequence). For the CDR3, the DNA is TGTGCCAGCAGCTTACGACCCACCTCAGGGGATACGCAGTATTTT. It specifies CASSLRPTSGDTQYF.

The chain carries TRBV6-1 and TRBJ2-3, with a weak D call TRBD2 (6 bases). CDR3 length: 10 amino acids. The V gene's germline CDR1 is MNHNS and CDR2 SASEGT. The ends were cut back, 2 bases at V and 15 bases at J, with 9 bases in the middle. The CDR3 here is CASSERGTYF. CDR3 DNA sequence: TGTGCCAGCAGTGAACGGGGGACTTATTTT.

This clone was counted once. The CDR3 region has the DNA TGTGCCAGCAGCGCGTCTCATAGCTACACCTTC. Amino acids: CASSASHSYTF. The rearrangement joins TRBV2 to TRBJ1-2; D gene ambiguous. The CDR3 consists of 11 residues. V lost 6 bases and J 9 bases, leaving 11 bases between the germline ends. Germline V CDR1 and CDR2: SNHLY, FYNNEI.

This CDR3 reads CASSQRQGANGNQPQHF. The CDR3 DNA follows: TGTGCCAGCAGTCAACGACAGGGGGCAAACGGCAATCAGCCCCAGCATTTT. V is TRBV27 and J is TRBJ1-5; the match to TRBD1 covers 10 bases. CDR1 and CDR2 from the germline V gene are MNHEY and SMNVEV (reference sequence). The J segment lost 2 bases and the V segment lost 5 bases, leaving 9 bases of the junction unmatched. The CDR3 has 17 residues.

V is TRBV2 and J is TRBJ1-2, with D unresolved. Germline CDR1 is SNHLY and CDR2 is FYNNEI. Trimming removed 4 bases from V and 8 bases from J, with 17 bases in between. The CDR3 has 14 residues. The CDR3 bases are TGTGCCAGCAGTGCTTTCACGGACCCGGGAGGCTACACCTTC. It encodes CASSAFTDPGGYTF.

The J gene is TRBJ1-5, the V gene TRBV10-3; 8 bases align to TRBD1. J was trimmed by 9 bases and V by 0 bases; bases with no gene match: 7. The CDR3 is 15 amino acids. CDR1 and CDR2 (germline): ENHRY, SYGVKD. The CDR3 here is CAISESDRALRPQHF. CDR3 DNA sequence: TGTGCCATCAGTGAGTCGGACAGGGCTTTGAGGCCCCAGCATTTT.